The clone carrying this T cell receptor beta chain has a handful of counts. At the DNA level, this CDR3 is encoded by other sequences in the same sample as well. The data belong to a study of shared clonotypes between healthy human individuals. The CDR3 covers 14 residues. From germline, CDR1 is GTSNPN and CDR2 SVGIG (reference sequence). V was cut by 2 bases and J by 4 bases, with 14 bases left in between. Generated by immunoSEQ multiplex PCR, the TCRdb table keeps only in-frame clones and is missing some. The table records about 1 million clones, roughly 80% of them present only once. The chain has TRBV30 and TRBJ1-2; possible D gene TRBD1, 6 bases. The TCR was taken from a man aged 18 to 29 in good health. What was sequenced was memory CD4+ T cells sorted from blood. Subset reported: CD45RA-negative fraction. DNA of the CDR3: TGTGCCTGGAGTCCGGGGGCTGTCGGCTATGGCTACACCTTC. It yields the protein CAWSPGAVGYGYTF.